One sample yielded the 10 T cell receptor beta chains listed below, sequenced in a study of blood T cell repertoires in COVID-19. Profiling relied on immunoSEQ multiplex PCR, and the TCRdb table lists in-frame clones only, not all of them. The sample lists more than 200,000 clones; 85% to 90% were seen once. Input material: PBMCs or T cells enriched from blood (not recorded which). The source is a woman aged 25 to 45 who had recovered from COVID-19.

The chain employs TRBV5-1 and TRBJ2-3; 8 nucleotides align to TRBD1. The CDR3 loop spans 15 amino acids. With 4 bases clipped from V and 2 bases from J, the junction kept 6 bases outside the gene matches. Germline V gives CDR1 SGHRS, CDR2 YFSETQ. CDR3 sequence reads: CASSPGQGDTDTQYF. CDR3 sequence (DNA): TGCGCCAGCAGCCCAGGACAGGGCGACACAGATACGCAGTATTTT.

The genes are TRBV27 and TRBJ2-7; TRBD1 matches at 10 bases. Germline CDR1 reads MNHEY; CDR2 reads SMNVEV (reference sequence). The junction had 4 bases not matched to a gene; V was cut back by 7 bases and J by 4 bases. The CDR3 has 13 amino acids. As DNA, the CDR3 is TGTGCCAGCAACAGACAGGGGGCGTACGAGCAGTACTTC. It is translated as CASNRQGAYEQYF.

DNA of the CDR3: TGTGCCAGCAGTGTGAGACAGGCAACTGAAGCTTTCTTT. Its translation: CASSVRQATEAFF. The chain combines TRBV2 with TRBJ1-1, with D perhaps matching TRBD1 (6 bases). The length of the CDR3 is 13 residues. V lost 4 bases, J lost 5 bases, and 11 bases lay in between. CDR1 and CDR2 from the germline V gene are SNHLY and FYNNEI.

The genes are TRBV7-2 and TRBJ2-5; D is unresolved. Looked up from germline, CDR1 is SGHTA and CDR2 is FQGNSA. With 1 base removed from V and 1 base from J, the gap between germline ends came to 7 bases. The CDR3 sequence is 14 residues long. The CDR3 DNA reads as TGTGCCAGCAGCTTAGACGGGTCCCAAGAGACCCAGTACTTC. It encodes CASSLDGSQETQYF.

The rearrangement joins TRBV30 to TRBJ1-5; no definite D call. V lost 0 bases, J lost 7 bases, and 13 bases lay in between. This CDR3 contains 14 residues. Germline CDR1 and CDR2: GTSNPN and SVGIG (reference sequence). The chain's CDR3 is CAWSVRSGFQPQHF. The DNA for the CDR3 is TGTGCCTGGAGTGTACGCTCTGGCTTCCAGCCCCAGCATTTT.

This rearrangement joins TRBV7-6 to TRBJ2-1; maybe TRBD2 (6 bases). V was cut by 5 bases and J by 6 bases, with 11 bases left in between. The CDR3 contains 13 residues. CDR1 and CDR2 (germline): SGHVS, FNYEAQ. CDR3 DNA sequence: TGTGCCAGCAGCCGCGGGGAGTTCAATGAGCAGTTCTTC. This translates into CASSRGEFNEQFF.

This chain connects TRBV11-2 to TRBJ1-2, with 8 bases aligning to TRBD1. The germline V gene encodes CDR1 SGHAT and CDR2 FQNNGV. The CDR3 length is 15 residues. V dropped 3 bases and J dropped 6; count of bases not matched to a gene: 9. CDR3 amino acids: CASSFSEGQANGYTF. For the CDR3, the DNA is TGTGCCAGCAGCTTCTCTGAGGGACAGGCAAATGGCTACACCTTC.

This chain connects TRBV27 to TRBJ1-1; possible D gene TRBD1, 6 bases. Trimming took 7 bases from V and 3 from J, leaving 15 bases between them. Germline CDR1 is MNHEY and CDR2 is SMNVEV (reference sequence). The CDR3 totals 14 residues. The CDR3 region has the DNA TGTGCCAGCAAGGCACAGGGAATTTACACTGAAGCTTTCTTT. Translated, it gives CASKAQGIYTEAFF.

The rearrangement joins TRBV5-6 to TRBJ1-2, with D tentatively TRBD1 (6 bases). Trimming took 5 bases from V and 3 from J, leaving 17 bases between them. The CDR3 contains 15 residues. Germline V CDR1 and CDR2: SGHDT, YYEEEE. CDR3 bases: TGTGCCAGCAGGTATTCCGGGACAATTGACTATGGCTACACCTTC. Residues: CASRYSGTIDYGYTF.

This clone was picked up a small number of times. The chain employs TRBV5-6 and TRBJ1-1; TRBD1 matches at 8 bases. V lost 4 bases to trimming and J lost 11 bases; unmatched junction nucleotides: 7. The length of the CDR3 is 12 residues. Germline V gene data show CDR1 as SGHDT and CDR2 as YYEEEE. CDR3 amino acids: CASSRRTGRAFF. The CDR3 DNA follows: TGTGCCAGCAGCAGAAGGACAGGGCGGGCTTTCTTT.